This TCR beta chain was profiled in a study of blood T cell repertoires in COVID-19. Per the germline V gene, CDR1 is SQVTM and CDR2 is ANQGSEA. J lost 5 bases, V lost 1 base, and 5 bases had no gene match. There are 14 residues in the CDR3. Note on this clone: The sample holds other DNA sequences that translate to the same CDR3.

TCRdb's table, derived via immunoSEQ multiplex PCR, lists solely in-frame clones and lacks some. Of about 60,000 clones listed, 80% to 90% are singletons. The receptor comes from a woman between 35 and 50 years old with acute COVID-19. The sample taken for sequencing was PBMCs or T cells enriched from blood (not recorded which). The chain couples TRBV29-1 to TRBJ2-5, with TRBD2 identical over 9 bases. CDR3 sequence reads: CSVEGAGGGETQYF. For the CDR3, the DNA is TGCAGCGTTGAAGGAGCGGGAGGAGGGGAGACCCAGTACTTC.